Following are 29 T cell receptor beta chains from one sample sequenced in a study of blood T cell repertoires in COVID-19. Generated by immunoSEQ multiplex PCR, the TCRdb table keeps only in-frame clones and is missing some. This sample has 45,000 to 70,000 clones; over 70% occur once, and the top ten carry about 17%. Sequencing was performed on peripheral blood. These receptors were taken from a woman aged 50 to 60 with active or convalescent COVID-19.

The chain recombines TRBV4-1 with TRBJ2-7, with 7 bases identical to TRBD1. The V and J ends lost 6 bases and 3 bases, in that order; junction bases with no gene match: 11. Germline CDR1 reads MGHRA; CDR2 reads YSYEKL. The CDR3 length is 15 residues. CDR3 protein: CASRPSGTDFYEQYF. The DNA of the CDR3 is TGCGCCAGCAGGCCTTCCGGGACAGACTTCTACGAGCAGTACTTC.

The V gene is TRBV5-1, the J gene TRBJ1-2; tentative D call: TRBD1 (5 bases). Germline V gene lookup returns CDR1 SGHRS and CDR2 YFSETQ. Trimming removed 0 bases at V and 4 bases at J, with 13 bases between. This CDR3 has 15 residues. The CDR3 DNA reads TGCGCCAGCAGCTTGGGACCAGACAGAGGCTATGGCTACACCTTC. Its translation is CASSLGPDRGYGYTF. Combining the CDR3 with reference TRBV5-1 and TRBJ1-2 gives the whole variable domain KAGVTQTPRYLIKTRGQQVTLSCSPISGHRSVSWYQQTPGQGLQFLFEYFSETQRNKGNFPGRFSGRQFSNSRSEMNVSTLELGDSALYLCASSLGPDRGYGYTFGSGTRLTVV.

The gene calls are TRBV25-1 and TRBJ2-3, with 9 bases identical to TRBD2. The CDR3 runs 16 residues. V shed 3 bases and J 1 base; nucleotides not matched to a gene: 5. Looked up from germline, CDR1 is MGHDK and CDR2 is SYGVNS. The CDR3 nucleotides read TGTGCCAGCAGTGAGGGACTAGCAGGCCGCACAGATACGCAGTATTTT. Its protein product is CASSEGLAGRTDTQYF.

This clone came up once. This chain joins TRBV19 and TRBJ2-7, with a possible D match to TRBD2 (5 bases). CDR1 is LNHDA, CDR2 SQIVND, per germline (reference sequence). Deletions cut 6 bases from V and 3 bases from J, with 12 bases between. The CDR3 is 13 amino acids. This CDR3 is CASRPPGYYEQYF. The CDR3 nucleotides are TGTGCCAGTAGACCACCGGGATACTACGAGCAGTACTTC.

The rearrangement links TRBV5-1 to TRBJ2-7; a possible D gene is TRBD2 (7 bases). Germline loops: CDR1 SGHRS, CDR2 YFSETQ. V was shortened by 6 bases and J by 6 bases, with 19 bases between the two germline ends. The CDR3 runs 14 residues. CDR3 sequence: CASKGQGRAGEQYF. CDR3 sequence (DNA): TGCGCCAGCAAGGGGCAGGGGAGGGCCGGCGAGCAGTACTTC. The whole variable domain, remainder taken from reference TRBV5-1 and TRBJ2-7, is KAGVTQTPRYLIKTRGQQVTLSCSPISGHRSVSWYQQTPGQGLQFLFEYFSETQRNKGNFPGRFSGRQFSNSRSEMNVSTLELGDSALYLCASKGQGRAGEQYFGPGTRLTVT.

This clone was seen only a few times. The J gene is TRBJ1-6, the V gene TRBV28, with a tentative D call TRBD1 (5 bases). V was trimmed by 7 bases and J by 10 bases, leaving 14 bases between them. Germline-derived CDR1 and CDR2 are MDHEN and SYDVKM. This CDR3 is built from 13 residues. In DNA form, the CDR3 reads TGTGCCAGCAAAACCGGGGGAGGATCACCCCTCCACTTT. Residues: CASKTGGGSPLHF.

This clone was recorded only once. CDR3 nucleotides: TGTGCCAGCAGCCCCACACTAGCGGGAGAGTCGAACGAGCAGTACTTC. Translating gives CASSPTLAGESNEQYF. The chain combines TRBV5-6 with TRBJ2-7, with TRBD2 matching over 11 bases. Germline trimming cut 4 bases from V and 5 bases from J; bases unmatched to any gene: 11. The CDR3 is 16 amino acids. Germline V CDR1 and CDR2: SGHDT, YYEEEE.

This clone appeared many times. The chain links TRBV30 to TRBJ2-7; maybe TRBD1 (5 bases). The CDR3 spans 13 residues. The germline gives CDR1 GTSNPN, CDR2 SVGIG (reference sequence). V dropped 4 bases and J dropped 0 bases, with 10 bases sitting between them. CDR3 nucleotides: TGTGCCTGGAAGACAGAACGCTCCTACGAGCAGTACTTC. Translated: CAWKTERSYEQYF.

The rearrangement uses TRBV7-8 and TRBJ1-6; D unresolved. The CDR3 covers 14 residues. Germline V lookup: CDR1 SGHVS, CDR2 FQNEAQ. V was shortened by 7 bases and J by 4 bases, with 11 bases between the two germline ends. The CDR3 region is CASTYDLYNSPLHF. The CDR3 coding sequence is TGTGCCAGCACCTACGATCTATATAATTCACCCCTCCACTTT.

The V and J genes are TRBV9 and TRBJ2-1, with 7 nucleotides matching TRBD2. The CDR3 spans 12 residues. The V gene's germline CDR1 is SGDLS and CDR2 YYNGEE. Germline trimming cut 3 bases from V and 7 bases from J; bases unmatched to any gene: 1. CDR3 loop: CASSGSGNEQFF. The CDR3 nucleotides are TGTGCCAGCAGCGGTAGCGGGAATGAGCAGTTCTTC. Using reference TRBV9 and TRBJ2-1 for the parts outside the CDR3, the full variable domain is DSGVTQTPKHLITATGQRVTLRCSPRSGDLSVYWYQQSLDQGLQFLIQYYNGEERAKGNILERFSAQQFPDLHSELNLSSLELGDSALYFCASSGSGNEQFFGPGTRLTVL.

This clone has only a few counts. CDR3 nucleotide sequence: TGTGCCAGCACTAGCGGCCCAGATACGCAGTATTTT. Protein product: CASTSGPDTQYF. V gene TRBV6-5 combines with J gene TRBJ2-3, with TRBD2 identical over 7 bases. CDR1 is MNHEY and CDR2 is SVGAGI in the germline V gene. V dropped 7 bases and J dropped 4; count of bases not matched to a gene: 2. The CDR3 runs 12 residues.

The chain links TRBV30 to TRBJ2-1; 7 bases match TRBD1. Germline lookup yields CDR1 GTSNPN and CDR2 SVGIG (reference sequence). Trimming removed 0 bases from V and 15 bases from J; junction bases left unmatched: 14. The length of the CDR3 is 14 residues. In nucleotides, the CDR3 is TGTGCCTGGAGTGTATGGGACAGAGACGTAGGCGGGTTCTTC. Its protein product is CAWSVWDRDVGGFF. The whole variable domain, remainder taken from reference TRBV30 and TRBJ2-1, is SQTIHQWPATLVQPVGSPLSLECTVEGTSNPNLYWYRQAAGRGLQLLFYSVGIGQISSEVPQNLSASRPQDRQFILSSKKLLLSDSGFYLCAWSVWDRDVGGFFGPGTRLTVL.

This chain's CDR3 is CASSEVGAEPGYNSPLHF. The CDR3 nucleotides are TGTGCCAGCAGCGAAGTTGGGGCAGAGCCCGGATATAATTCACCCCTCCACTTT. The rearrangement joins TRBV11-2 to TRBJ1-6; tentatively, D is TRBD1 (5 bases). Germline values: CDR1 SGHAT, CDR2 FQNNGV. The CDR3 runs 18 residues. V was trimmed by 5 bases and J by 4 bases, leaving 21 bases between them.

This clone was observed once. The chain couples TRBV7-7 to TRBJ2-2; TRBD2 matches 8 bases. With 5 bases clipped from V and 5 bases from J, the junction kept 7 bases outside the gene matches. This CDR3 is 15 amino acids long. CDR1 is SSHAT and CDR2 is FNYEAQ in the germline V gene (reference sequence). Here the CDR3 DNA reads TGTGCCAGCAGCCCCGGGGGGGCCGGGACCGGGGAGCTGTTTTTT. Its protein product is CASSPGGAGTGELFF.

The rearrangement joins TRBV9 to TRBJ1-4, with a weak D call TRBD1 (5 bases). Trimming removed 4 bases at V and 4 bases at J, with 23 bases between. This CDR3 comprises 18 residues. Germline values: CDR1 SGDLS, CDR2 YYNGEE. The CDR3 DNA reads as TGTGCCAGCAGCCCGTATCCCCAAGTAAGACAGTATAATGAAAAACTGTTTTTT. Amino acid sequence: CASSPYPQVRQYNEKLFF.

The V and J genes are TRBV15 and TRBJ2-7; D gene ambiguous. CDR1 LNHNV and CDR2 YYDKDF come from the germline V gene (reference sequence). V was shortened by 0 bases and J by 0 bases, with 6 bases between the two germline ends. The CDR3 is 14 amino acids. CDR3 coding DNA: TGTGCCACCAGCAGAGATCCCAGCTCCTACGAGCAGTACTTC. This gives the protein CATSRDPSSYEQYF.

V gene TRBV5-1 combines with J gene TRBJ2-5; TRBD2 agrees at 10 bases. The CDR3 totals 16 residues. The germline gives CDR1 SGHRS, CDR2 YFSETQ. The V gene end was trimmed by 3 bases and the J gene end by 5 bases; junction bases not matched to a gene: 10. CDR3: CASSSLLAGGRETQYF. The CDR3 DNA reads as TGCGCCAGCAGCTCCTTATTAGCGGGAGGACGGGAGACCCAGTACTTC.

There are a few counts of this clone. The V and J genes are TRBV20-1 and TRBJ1-1, with D possibly being TRBD1 (5 bases). CDR1 and CDR2 from the germline V gene are DFQATT and SNEGSKA (reference sequence). CDR3 length equals 11 residues. CDR3 in amino acids: CRLGPATEAFF. The CDR3 nucleotides read TGCAGGCTGGGGCCGGCGACTGAAGCTTTCTTT.

This clone was observed a single time. The J gene is TRBJ2-1, the V gene TRBV7-9, with 8 bases matching TRBD2. The V and J ends lost 6 bases and 5 bases, in that order; junction bases with no gene match: 12. The germline V gene has CDR1 SEHNR and CDR2 FQNEAQ (reference sequence). The CDR3 is 16 residues long. In nucleotides, the CDR3 is TGTGCCAGCAGTCTTGGATCCAGCGGGAGCAACAATGAGCAGTTCTTC. This sequence encodes CASSLGSSGSNNEQFF.

This chain connects TRBV5-5 to TRBJ2-3, with 9 bases lining up with TRBD2. Germline-derived CDR1 and CDR2 are SGHKS and YYEKEE (reference sequence). J lost 0 bases, V lost 1 base, and 6 bases had no gene match. The CDR3 has 17 amino acids. CDR3 coding DNA: TGTGCCAGCAGCTTGCGCGGGAGGGGGGGGAGCACAGATACGCAGTATTTT. Protein: CASSLRGRGGSTDTQYF.

CDR3 bases: TGTGCCAGCAGCGTAGACCCCGGCAGGGGGATCTACGAGCAGTACTTC. Translation: CASSVDPGRGIYEQYF. The rearrangement joins TRBV9 to TRBJ2-7; 7 bases match TRBD1. V was clipped by 0 bases and J by 3 bases; unmatched bases: 9. CDR3 length: 16 residues. Germline loops: CDR1 SGDLS, CDR2 YYNGEE.

The chain links TRBV6-2 or TRBV6-3 to TRBJ1-5, with 9 bases lining up with TRBD1. CDR1 and CDR2 from the germline V gene are MNHEY and SVGEGT. The CDR3 consists of 15 residues. Trimming took 6 bases from V and 7 from J; bases not matched to a gene: 10. The DNA of the CDR3 is TGTGCCAGCAGCCAACCCGGGACAGGGAGACAGCCCCAGCATTTT. Translated: CASSQPGTGRQPQHF.

V usage is TRBV6-1 and J usage is TRBJ1-5; the D gene is possibly TRBD1 (5 bases). Germline loops: CDR1 MNHNS, CDR2 SASEGT. The CDR3 spans 14 residues. Trimming shortened V by 3 bases and J by 7 bases, and 13 bases separated the two germline ends. For the CDR3, the DNA is TGTGCCAGCAGTGAGGGTGGTTGGGGCCAGCCCCAGCATTTT. As protein: CASSEGGWGQPQHF.

The chain has TRBV19 and TRBJ2-3; maybe TRBD2 (5 bases). CDR1 and CDR2 from the germline V gene are LNHDA and SQIVND (reference sequence). The V end lost 5 bases, the J end lost 0 bases, and 15 bases lay between the germline ends. CDR3 length equals 16 residues. The CDR3 is CASSSYRESSTDTQYF. DNA for the CDR3: TGTGCCAGTAGTTCCTACCGGGAATCTAGCACAGATACGCAGTATTTT.

This clone was counted between two and nine times. The V gene is TRBV15, the J gene TRBJ2-2; D possibly corresponds to TRBD1 (6 bases). V dropped 0 bases and J dropped 0 bases, with 8 bases sitting between them. This CDR3 region has 16 residues. CDR1 and CDR2 from the germline V gene are LNHNV and YYDKDF (reference sequence). The DNA of the CDR3 is TGTGCCACCAGCAGAGATGAGGGGGCGAACACCGGGGAGCTGTTTTTT. Translated: CATSRDEGANTGELFF.

The rearrangement links TRBV28 to TRBJ2-5; possible D gene TRBD1, 5 bases. This CDR3 has 13 residues. V lost 5 bases and J lost 5, with 12 bases in between. Germline CDR1 reads MDHEN; CDR2 reads SYDVKM. For the CDR3, the DNA is TGTGCCAGCAGTGAAGGGGCGCTGGAGACCCAGTACTTC. Residues: CASSEGALETQYF.

This clone was observed a handful of times. This chain uses TRBV5-4 with TRBJ2-5; 9 bases agree with TRBD2. The J segment lost 4 bases and the V segment lost 0 bases, leaving 4 bases of the junction unmatched. This CDR3 region has 15 residues. CDR1 and CDR2 from the germline V gene are SGHNT and YYREEE (reference sequence). Here the CDR3 reads CASSLASGTAETQYF. The CDR3 nucleotides are TGTGCCAGCAGCTTGGCTAGCGGGACCGCAGAGACCCAGTACTTC. The full variable domain, its missing parts supplied by reference TRBV5-4 and TRBJ2-5, is ETGVTQSPTHLIKTRGQQVTLRCSSQSGHNTVSWYQQALGQGPQFIFQYYREEENGRGNFPPRFSGLQFPNYSSELNVNALELDDSALYLCASSLASGTAETQYFGPGTRLLVL.

The CDR3 DNA follows: TGTGCCAGCAGCTTAATGACAGCCGTGAACACTGAAGCTTTCTTT. Encoded protein: CASSLMTAVNTEAFF. This rearrangement joins TRBV7-6 to TRBJ1-1; D is perhaps TRBD1 (5 bases). V dropped 2 bases and J dropped 0 bases, with 10 bases sitting between them. The germline V gene has CDR1 SGHVS and CDR2 FNYEAQ. CDR3 length equals 15 residues.

The rearrangement uses TRBV12-3 or TRBV12-4 and TRBJ2-2; perhaps TRBD2 as D (5 bases). The CDR3 covers 13 residues. V shed 3 bases and J shed 5 bases, with 7 bases lying between them. In DNA, the CDR3 is TGTGCCAGCAGTTTGAAGCGGACCGGGGAGCTGTTTTTT. This gives the protein CASSLKRTGELFF.